This T cell receptor beta chain was sequenced for a study of blood T cell repertoires in COVID-19. Study overall: Samples came from the United States, Italy and Spain, spanning acute and convalescent COVID-19. T cells, B-cell-depleted T cells, or PBMCs provided the cDNA or gDNA that served as material.

In the study's own analysis: By means of reference gene primer amplification, nucleated cell counts were estimated. Profiled with immunoSEQ multiplex PCR; TCRdb holds only in-frame clones, not every one. The V and J calls and clone size come from that table; D and trimming were worked out from the DNA. This table holds 65,000 to 80,000 clones, 75% to 90% found once. Trimming stripped 4 bases from V and 4 bases from J, with 11 bases between. Germline V lookup: CDR1 LGHNT, CDR2 FRNRAP. This CDR3 region has 14 residues. The material sequenced was peripheral blood. This chain joins TRBV12-5 and TRBJ2-1; D perhaps matches TRBD1 (5 bases). The sequence was obtained from a human donor in a cohort sampled during active COVID-19. The CDR3 loop reads CASGSGQGYNEQFF. The CDR3 region has the DNA TGTGCTAGTGGTTCCGGACAAGGATACAATGAGCAGTTCTTC.